The rows below give T cell receptor beta chains drawn from one sample of a study of CD4 T cells in relation to SARS-CoV-2 and coronaviruses. The antigens for these receptors are not known. Some clones are missing from TCRdb's copy, which holds only in-frame ones; the method was immunoSEQ multiplex PCR. The sample lists 15,000 to 20,000 clones, about 80% seen once, with approximately 26% in the top ten. Sequencing was carried out using CD4+ T cells from PBMCs, cultured in vitro. The receptors derive from a human donor in good health. Both conserved end residues are part of each CDR3. D genes are given only for firm matches. Rows may omit the clone size; those that give it use once, few, many or a size class.

D: .; J: TRBJ2-7; length: 11; size: .; V: TRBV25-1; DNA: TGTGCCAGCAGTGAATATTACGAGCAGTACTTC; CDR3: CASSEYYEQYF
D: .; J: TRBJ2-2; length: 16; size: few; V: TRBV3-1/TRBV3-2; DNA: TGTGCCAGCAGACAAACTTTAATACGAAACACCGGGGAGCTGTTTTTT; CDR3: CASRQTLIRNTGELFF
D: .; J: TRBJ2-1; length: 16; size: .; V: TRBV7-9; DNA: TGTGCCAGCAGCTTTCCGGGACCCGGAGCCTACAATGAGCAGTTCTTC; CDR3: CASSFPGPGAYNEQFF
D: .; J: TRBJ2-7; length: 11; size: .; V: TRBV28; DNA: TGTGCCAGCAGATCCTTTGGGGAGCAGTACTTC; CDR3: CASRSFGEQYF
D: .; J: TRBJ1-2; length: 14; size: .; V: TRBV4-2; DNA: TGTGCCAGCAGCCAAGATGCCCTACTAATGACATACACCTTC; CDR3: CASSQDALLMTYTF
D: .; J: TRBJ1-1; length: 15; size: .; V: TRBV7-3; DNA: TGTGCCAGCAGCCGAGAGGGGCCCATGAACACTGAAGCTTTCTTT; CDR3: CASSREGPMNTEAFF
D: .; J: TRBJ2-7; length: 15; size: .; V: TRBV3-1/TRBV3-2; DNA: TGTGCCAGCAGCCCCCGGGACTGGGATCCCTACGAGCAGTACTTC; CDR3: CASSPRDWDPYEQYF
D: TRBD1; J: TRBJ2-7; length: 16; size: .; V: TRBV6-5; DNA: TGTGCCAGCAGTTACTCTTGGACAGGGGACCCTTACGAGCAGTACTTC; CDR3: CASSYSWTGDPYEQYF
D: .; J: TRBJ2-3; length: 14; size: .; V: TRBV18; DNA: TGTGCCAGCTCACCACCGGAAGGAACAGATACGCAGTATTTT; CDR3: CASSPPEGTDTQYF
D: .; J: TRBJ1-5; length: 20; size: .; V: TRBV3-1/TRBV3-2; DNA: TGTGCCAGCAGGACACAAGGAACCGGGACCGGGGGGTATAGCAATCAGCCCCAGCATTTT; CDR3: CASRTQGTGTGGYSNQPQHF
D: .; J: TRBJ2-2; length: 13; size: once; V: TRBV9; DNA: TGTGCCAGCAGCGCTCAGGTTCCCGGGGAGCTGTTTTTT; CDR3: CASSAQVPGELFF
D: .; J: TRBJ2-1; length: 15; size: .; V: TRBV27; DNA: TGTGCCAGCAGGCCCAAGCCGGACTCTGACAATGAGCAGTTCTTC; CDR3: CASRPKPDSDNEQFF
D: TRBD1; J: TRBJ2-5; length: 14; size: .; V: TRBV6-1; DNA: TGTGCCAGCAGTGACAGGGGGCTGTGGGAGACCCAGTACTTC; CDR3: CASSDRGLWETQYF
D: .; J: TRBJ1-1; length: 14; size: .; V: TRBV9; DNA: TGTGCCAGCAGCGTAGTCCTGGGGGCCACTGAAGCTTTCTTT; CDR3: CASSVVLGATEAFF
D: .; J: TRBJ2-1; length: 15; size: once; V: TRBV6-5; DNA: TGTGCCAGCAGAGCTATAGTAAGCTCCTACAATGAGCAGTTCTTC; CDR3: CASRAIVSSYNEQFF
D: .; J: TRBJ2-1; length: 13; size: few; V: TRBV6-6; DNA: TGTGCCAGCAGTTACTTGCAAGACAATGAGCAGTTCTTC; CDR3: CASSYLQDNEQFF
D: .; J: TRBJ1-2; length: 15; size: .; V: TRBV6-5; DNA: TGTGCCAGCAGTTACGGGGACCCTACTAACTATGGCTACACCTTC; CDR3: CASSYGDPTNYGYTF
D: TRBD1; J: TRBJ1-1; length: 16; size: .; V: TRBV30; DNA: TGTGCCTGGAGTAACCCCTCACAGGGGGCGGTCACTGAAGCTTTCTTT; CDR3: CAWSNPSQGAVTEAFF
D: TRBD2; J: TRBJ2-2; length: 17; size: .; V: TRBV5-1; DNA: TGCGCCAGCAGCTTGGTAGCGGGAGGGCCCCACACCGGGGAGCTGTTTTTT; CDR3: CASSLVAGGPHTGELFF
D: .; J: TRBJ1-5; length: 16; size: .; V: TRBV28; DNA: TGTGCCAGCAGTCCTACCGACCCGGGGGTGGGTCAGCCCCAGCATTTT; CDR3: CASSPTDPGVGQPQHF
D: .; J: TRBJ1-4; length: 16; size: .; V: TRBV23-1; DNA: TGCGCCAGCAGTCAATCGGAGGGGCGGTTTTGCGAAAAACTGTTTTTT; CDR3: CASSQSEGRFCEKLFF
D: TRBD2; J: TRBJ2-7; length: 20; size: .; V: TRBV2; DNA: TGTGCCAGCTACGTCCCGGGACTAGCGGGACGCTTCTCTGACACCCCTGAGCAGTACTTC; CDR3: CASYVPGLAGRFSDTPEQYF
D: TRBD1; J: TRBJ2-7; length: 14; size: once; V: TRBV5-1; DNA: TGCGCCAGCACCGACAGGGGGGCGTCATACGAGCAGTACTTC; CDR3: CASTDRGASYEQYF
D: .; J: TRBJ2-3; length: 14; size: .; V: TRBV18; DNA: TGTGCCAGCTCTCCCAGGCCAAGCACAGATACGCAGTATTTT; CDR3: CASSPRPSTDTQYF
D: .; J: TRBJ2-2; length: 13; size: .; V: TRBV20-1; DNA: TGCAGTGCTAGTGGGGGGAACACCGGGGAGCTGTTTTTT; CDR3: CSASGGNTGELFF
D: .; J: TRBJ1-5; length: 13; size: once; V: TRBV18; DNA: TGTGCCAGCTCACCGGACACCAATCAGCCCCAGCATTTT; CDR3: CASSPDTNQPQHF
D: .; J: TRBJ2-7; length: 15; size: .; V: TRBV6-5; DNA: TGTGCCAGCAGCGCCTACCTCCCGGGACCCTACGAGCAGTACTTC; CDR3: CASSAYLPGPYEQYF
D: .; J: TRBJ2-1; length: 18; size: .; V: TRBV12-5; DNA: TGTGCTAGTGGTTTGGTAGTGGTCGCGGGATTACATGGCAATGAGCAGTTCTTC; CDR3: CASGLVVVAGLHGNEQFF
D: .; J: TRBJ1-2; length: 12; size: .; V: TRBV10-3; DNA: TGTGCCATCAGTGACAGAAACTATGGCTACACCTTC; CDR3: CAISDRNYGYTF
D: TRBD1; J: TRBJ1-2; length: 17; size: once; V: TRBV3-1/TRBV3-2; DNA: TGTGCCAGCAGCCCCGTGACCGGGACAGGGGGCCAGAATGGCTACACCTTC; CDR3: CASSPVTGTGGQNGYTF
D: TRBD1; J: TRBJ2-7; length: 13; size: .; V: TRBV30; DNA: TGTGCCTGGGGGACAGGGGGCTCCTACGAGCAGTACTTC; CDR3: CAWGTGGSYEQYF
D: TRBD1; J: TRBJ1-1; length: 13; size: few; V: TRBV10-1; DNA: TGCGCCAGCAGTGAACGACAGGGGGCCGGAGCTTTCTTT; CDR3: CASSERQGAGAFF
D: .; J: TRBJ1-6; length: 17; size: .; V: TRBV5-8; DNA: TGTGCCAGCAGCTTGGAGGGGACGGCTGGACTTGGGTCACCCCTCCACTTT; CDR3: CASSLEGTAGLGSPLHF
D: .; J: TRBJ1-1; length: 13; size: .; V: TRBV12-3/TRBV12-4; DNA: TGTGCCAGCCTGACACCGTTGGGGTCTGAAGCTTTCTTT; CDR3: CASLTPLGSEAFF
D: TRBD1; J: TRBJ2-5; length: 15; size: .; V: TRBV24-1; DNA: TGTGCCACCAGTGATCCCAGGGACAGACTAGAGACCCAGTACTTC; CDR3: CATSDPRDRLETQYF
D: .; J: TRBJ2-2; length: 16; size: .; V: TRBV18; DNA: TGTGCCAGCTCACCGAATGGAGAGAGGAGTACCGGGGAGCTGTTTTTT; CDR3: CASSPNGERSTGELFF
D: .; J: TRBJ2-1; length: 17; size: .; V: TRBV27; DNA: TGTGCCAGCAGCCGGTTACTTCAAGCGGGTCCCTACAATGAGCAGTTCTTC; CDR3: CASSRLLQAGPYNEQFF
D: TRBD1; J: TRBJ2-6; length: 17; size: .; V: TRBV6-1; DNA: TGTGCCAGCAGTGAAGCAGTCGACAGGGTTGGGGCCAACGTCCTGACTTTC; CDR3: CASSEAVDRVGANVLTF
D: TRBD2; J: TRBJ2-1; length: 15; size: .; V: TRBV10-3; DNA: TGTGCCATCAGTGTAGGAGCGGGAGCGTCTGATGAGCAGTTCTTC; CDR3: CAISVGAGASDEQFF
D: TRBD1; J: TRBJ2-1; length: 15; size: .; V: TRBV25-1; DNA: TGTGCCAGCAGTGAATTTCAGGGGGTGTCGGATGAGCAGTTCTTC; CDR3: CASSEFQGVSDEQFF
D: .; J: TRBJ2-1; length: 13; size: .; V: TRBV7-8; DNA: TGTGCCAGCAGCTTCAATAAGGGGAATGAGCAGTTCTTC; CDR3: CASSFNKGNEQFF
D: .; J: TRBJ2-5; length: 16; size: .; V: TRBV24-1; DNA: TGTGCCACCAGTGATCGGCGGGACAGTAGCCGTGAGACCCAGTACTTC; CDR3: CATSDRRDSSRETQYF
D: .; J: TRBJ1-3; length: 13; size: .; V: TRBV28; DNA: TGTGCCAGTTCCTTGACGGCTGGAAACACCATATATTTT; CDR3: CASSLTAGNTIYF
D: .; J: TRBJ1-1; length: 12; size: .; V: TRBV2; DNA: TGTGCCAGCAGACAGGGGAACACTGAAGCTTTCTTT; CDR3: CASRQGNTEAFF
D: .; J: TRBJ2-2; length: 15; size: once; V: TRBV19; DNA: TGTGCCAGTAGTATACAGGGCAGTAACACCGGGGAGCTGTTTTTT; CDR3: CASSIQGSNTGELFF
D: TRBD1; J: TRBJ2-7; length: 14; size: .; V: TRBV7-9; DNA: TGTGCCAGCAGCTTAGGTTGGGACAGCTACGAGCAGTACTTC; CDR3: CASSLGWDSYEQYF